Below are 15 T cell receptor beta chains sequenced from a single sample in a study of identical twins. TCRdb independently ran MiXCR on the 5' RACE reads; one entry per CDR3 protein. The sample consists of around 960,000 distinct CDR3 sequences, about 12% of them appearing once. These data were likewise used in another study, on yellow fever vaccine responses in identical twins.

The specimen was PBMCs. The receptors originated from a woman between 18 and 30 years old in good health.

CDR3 region: CASSPGQAFSGANVLTF. As DNA, the CDR3 is TGTGCCAGCAGTCCTGGACAGGCCTTCTCTGGGGCCAACGTCCTGACTTTC. The chain is built from TRBV6-1 and TRBJ2-6, with TRBD1 identical over 7 bases. The germline CDR1 and CDR2 sequences are MNHNS and SASEGT. The ends lost 5 bases at V and 0 bases at J; junction bases unmatched: 7. This CDR3 is built from 17 residues.

The chain joins TRBV28 to TRBJ1-5; TRBD1 aligns across 11 bases. V was pared by 6 bases and J by 4 bases, with 8 bases of the junction left unmatched. The CDR3 is made up of 16 amino acids. Germline CDR1 MDHEN, CDR2 SYDVKM. The CDR3, as DNA: TGTGCCAGCAGGAAGGGACAGGGGGTCCGTAATCAGCCCCAGCATTTT. It codes for CASRKGQGVRNQPQHF.

This clonotype was observed many times. This chain links TRBV5-1 with TRBJ2-1, with unresolved D. The germline V gene encodes CDR1 SGHRS and CDR2 YFSETQ. Trimming stripped 7 bases from V and 6 bases from J, with 8 bases between. This CDR3 contains 11 residues. The CDR3 reads CASGDVNEQFF. For the CDR3, the DNA is TGCGCCAGCGGCGATGTCAATGAGCAGTTCTTC.

This clonotype was seen more than once but under ten times. This chain joins TRBV24-1 and TRBJ2-5; perhaps TRBD1 as D (6 bases). The CDR3 consists of 14 residues. The V end was cut by 5 bases, the J end by 3 bases, with 12 bases between. Germline CDR1 and CDR2: KGHDR and SFDVKD. Written as DNA, the CDR3 is TGTGCCACCAGTGGGACAGACCTAAAAGAGACCCAGTACTTC. Translating gives CATSGTDLKETQYF.

This clonotype showed up just a few times. The chain has TRBV5-1 and TRBJ2-1; D is perhaps TRBD2 (6 bases). Germline assignment: CDR1 SGHRS and CDR2 YFSETQ. V shed 1 base and J shed 7 bases, with 18 bases lying between them. CDR3 size: 16 residues. The CDR3 DNA follows: TGCGCCAGCAGCTTGTGGGGGGACGGGACTCCTAATGAGCAGTTCTTC. This encodes CASSLWGDGTPNEQFF.

This clonotype was picked up a small number of times. The chain carries TRBV6-5 and TRBJ1-6, with D possibly matching TRBD1 (6 bases). This CDR3 is built from 17 residues. V lost 0 bases and J 0 bases, leaving 9 bases between the germline ends. The germline V gene has CDR1 MNHEY and CDR2 SVGAGI. In DNA, the CDR3 is TGTGCCAGCAGTTACTCGTTGGACAGCTCCTATAATTCACCCCTCCACTTT. This encodes CASSYSLDSSYNSPLHF.

There are many counts of this clonotype. The chain combines TRBV12-3 or TRBV12-4 with TRBJ1-6; possible D gene TRBD1, 6 bases. The CDR3 is made up of 14 amino acids. V shed 5 bases and J shed 13 bases, with 18 bases lying between them. The CDR3 here is CASSEDSLVPPLHF. CDR3 coding DNA: TGTGCCAGCAGTGAGGACAGCCTAGTTCCCCCCCTCCACTTT.

This clonotype showed up just a few times. The chain links TRBV2 to TRBJ2-5, with no clear D. Trimming removed 5 bases at V and 2 bases at J, with 12 bases between. The CDR3 consists of 14 residues. From germline, CDR1 is SNHLY and CDR2 FYNNEI. The chain's CDR3 is CASSHPGIQETQYF. CDR3 in DNA: TGTGCCAGCAGTCACCCCGGCATACAAGAGACCCAGTACTTC.

This chain connects TRBV12-3 or TRBV12-4 to TRBJ2-2, with D uncertain. The CDR3 is 14 residues long. Trimming shortened V by 7 bases and J by 1 base, and 10 bases separated the two germline ends. The CDR3 here is CASTLRMNTGELFF. The CDR3, as DNA: TGTGCCAGCACCCTTCGAATGAACACCGGGGAGCTGTTTTTT.

This clonotype was picked up many times. V gene TRBV12-3 or TRBV12-4 combines with J gene TRBJ1-5; 10 nucleotides align to TRBD1. Germline trimming cut 5 bases from V and 9 bases from J; bases unmatched to any gene: 13. The CDR3 length is 16 residues. The CDR3 nucleotides read TGTGCCAGCAGTCGAAAGACAGGGGGCGCCTGGGGGCCCCAGCATTTT. Translation: CASSRKTGGAWGPQHF.

The rearrangement uses TRBV6-2 or TRBV6-3 and TRBJ2-7, with D perhaps matching TRBD2 (5 bases). The CDR3 contains 14 residues. V shed 6 bases and J shed 0 bases, with 12 bases lying between them. Germline V gives CDR1 MNHEY, CDR2 SVGEGT. This CDR3 reads CASREDYSSYEQYV. Here the CDR3 DNA reads TGTGCCAGCAGGGAAGACTATTCCTCCTACGAGCAGTACGTC.

The genes are TRBV20-1 and TRBJ1-2; the D is unclear. The CDR3 has 12 amino acids. CDR1 is DFQATT and CDR2 is SNEGSKA in the germline V gene (reference sequence). Trimming took off 8 bases at V and 8 bases at J, with 18 bases between the two ends. As DNA, the CDR3 is TGCAGTCGGATAGACCAACCGGGGGGCTACACCTTC. Translated, it gives CSRIDQPGGYTF.

As DNA, the CDR3 is TGTGCCAGCAGCCCGGAGGGGGGAGGAGGTGGCTACACCTTC. Encoded protein: CASSPEGGGGGYTF. The V and J genes are TRBV12-3 or TRBV12-4 and TRBJ1-2, with D maybe TRBD1 (6 bases). Trimming removed 6 bases at V and 7 bases at J, with 18 bases between. There are 14 residues in the CDR3.

This clonotype was counted only a few times. The CDR3 loop reads CASSYSLSGGAGGGTDTQYF. DNA for the CDR3: TGTGCCAGCAGTTACTCGTTGAGCGGGGGGGCTGGAGGGGGCACAGATACGCAGTATTTT. The chain uses TRBV6-2 or TRBV6-3 and TRBJ2-3; 10 bases are shared with TRBD2. CDR1 is MNHEY, CDR2 SVGEGT, per germline. Trimming at V came to 0 bases and at J to 1 base, leaving 13 bases not matched to a gene. This CDR3 spans 20 amino acids.

There are a few counts of this clonotype. In DNA form, the CDR3 reads TGTGCCAGCAGCAGAAGACAGGGGGCTCATGGAAACACCATATATTTT. Residues: CASSRRQGAHGNTIYF. V usage is TRBV5-6 and J usage is TRBJ1-3; 10 bases agree with TRBD1. The length of the CDR3 is 16 residues. With 4 bases clipped from V and 3 bases from J, the junction kept 7 bases outside the gene matches. In germline, CDR1 is SGHDT, CDR2 YYEEEE.